Listed below are T cell receptor beta chains from one sample, sequenced in a study of CD8+CD57+ T cells in acquired aplastic anemia. TCRdb itself ran the reads through MiXCR, one entry per CDR3 protein. The table shows hundreds of thousands of distinct CDR3 sequences, with around 72% occurring only once. Input material: sorted CD4+, CD8+, or CD8+CD57+ T cells (not recorded which) from PBMCs. Receptors were obtained from a human donor in good health, serving as a control. Each CDR3 is given with its conserved first and last residue. The D gene is left open where the match is weak. Some rows have no size entry. The others give once, few or many, or a class for an expanded clone.

-,TRBV12-3/TRBV12-4,-,TRBJ1-6,TGTGCCAGCAGGTTGCCAGGGAGGACCGGCTCCTATAATTCACCCCTCCACTTT,CASRLPGRTGSYNSPLHF
-,TRBV2,TRBD1,TRBJ2-7,TGTGCCAGCAGTGCCCCCGGGACAGCAGGTCCCGACCAGTACTTCTTC,CASSAPGTAGPDQYFF
-,TRBV6-5,-,TRBJ2-3,TGTGCCAGCAGAGAGCCCAGGGGTACAGATACGCAGTATTTT,CASREPRGTDTQYF
many,TRBV6-6,-,TRBJ2-2,TGTGCCAGCAGTTCTCCAGGGGCCGGGGAGCTGTTTTTT,CASSSPGAGELFF
few,TRBV29-1,-,TRBJ1-2,TGCAGCGTTGCGCCCAGGGAGAGCTATGGCTACACCTTC,CSVAPRESYGYTF
-,TRBV7-2,TRBD1,TRBJ2-7,TGTGCCAGCAGCACCGGGACAGTATCCACTGAAGCTTTCTACTTC,CASSTGTVSTEAFYF
many,TRBV20-1,TRBD2,TRBJ2-1,TGCAGTGCTCAGAAAACGACTAGCGGCGGCAATGAGCAGTTCTTC,CSAQKTTSGGNEQFF
many,TRBV19,TRBD1,TRBJ1-2,TGTGCCAGTAGTGTGACAGGGGCCCCTAACTATGGCTACACCTTC,CASSVTGAPNYGYTF
-,TRBV7-2,-,TRBJ1-6,TGTGCCAGCAGCTCCGCGGTGCCTCTCGACGAGCCGTACCACTTT,CASSSAVPLDEPYHF
many,TRBV6-2/TRBV6-3,-,TRBJ1-5,TGTGCCAGCAGTATGTACGTCGGGGGAATGAGTCAGCCCCAGCATTTT,CASSMYVGGMSQPQHF
-,TRBV20-1,-,TRBJ1-1,TGCAGTGCTAGACCTACCGGGGCAGGGGAAGCTTTCTTT,CSARPTGAGEAFF
-,TRBV19,-,TRBJ2-1,TGTGCCAGTCACGCCGGAGGGGAAGGGATTAATGAGCAGTTCTTC,CASHAGGEGINEQFF
many,TRBV5-8,TRBD1,TRBJ1-5,TGTGCCAGCAGCCCCCTAACGAGACAGGGGCTGGCGGTGAGAAGCAATCAGCCCCAGCATTTT,CASSPLTRQGLAVRSNQPQHF
-,TRBV7-6,-,TRBJ2-5,TGTGCCAGCAGCGTAGGCCTAGAGGGGGACGCAGAGACCCAGTACTTC,CASSVGLEGDAETQYF
many,TRBV2,-,TRBJ1-1,TGTGCCAGCAGGGCCAGCGGTAACACTGAAGCTTTCTTT,CASRASGNTEAFF
-,TRBV15,-,TRBJ2-3,TGTGCCACCAGCGGTCGCAAGAGTACCACAGATACGCAGTATTTT,CATSGRKSTTDTQYF
-,TRBV7-2,-,TRBJ2-5,TGTGCCAGCAGCTCCACAGGGTTCCAAGAGACCCAGTACTTC,CASSSTGFQETQYF
-,TRBV15,TRBD1,TRBJ2-5,TGTGCCACCAGCAGAGGGGGACAGGGGCAAGAGACCCAGTACTTC,CATSRGGQGQETQYF
once,TRBV12-3/TRBV12-4,-,TRBJ1-5,TGTGCCAGCAGTTTAGAGGGCATCAATCAGCCCCAGCATTTC,CASSLEGINQPQHF
-,TRBV7-7,-,TRBJ1-3,TGTGCCAGCAGCCCGGGGACTAGCGGGGGTGGGGCAGACATATATTTT,CASSPGTSGGGADIYF
-,TRBV7-8,TRBD1,TRBJ2-3,TGTGCCAGCAGGGTTGGTGGGACAGGGCCTGATACGCAGTATTTT,CASRVGGTGPDTQYF
-,TRBV20-1,-,TRBJ1-2,TGCAGTGCTACTGGACGGGCTGGCTACACCTTC,CSATGRAGYTF
many,TRBV4-3,TRBD2,TRBJ2-1,TGCGCCAGCAGCCAAGTGCTAGCGGGGGGGCGGCGTGAGCAGTTCTTC,CASSQVLAGGRREQFF
many,TRBV4-3,-,TRBJ1-2,TGCGCCAGCAGCCAACGAACGGGAACCTATGGCTACACCTTC,CASSQRTGTYGYTF
many,TRBV19,-,TRBJ2-3,TGTGCCAGTAGTATAGATCCCGAGTTGGATACGCAGTATTTT,CASSIDPELDTQYF
once,TRBV6-4,-,TRBJ2-6,TGTGCCAGCTTTATTGTAGGTGTTGGGGCCAACGTCCTGACTTTC,CASFIVGVGANVLTF
few,TRBV15,-,TRBJ1-4,TGTGCCACCAGCGCAGGGACGTTGCTAAATGAAAAACTGTTTTTT,CATSAGTLLNEKLFF
-,TRBV7-7,-,TRBJ2-2,TGTGCCAGCAGCCGGCAGGGGCGCATAGATGGGGAGCTGTTTTTT,CASSRQGRIDGELFF
-,TRBV5-1,-,TRBJ2-6,TGTGCCAGCAGCACCGGAAACACCTTTGGGGCCAACGTCCTGACTTTC,CASSTGNTFGANVLTF
-,TRBV7-8,TRBD1,TRBJ1-1,TGTGCCAGCAGCTCACAGGGGGTGAACTATACCGACGCTTTCTTT,CASSSQGVNYTDAFF
many,TRBV20-1,TRBD1,TRBJ1-5,TGCAGTGCTAGAAAACAGGGGATGAATCAGCCCCAGCATTTT,CSARKQGMNQPQHF
-,TRBV7-2,-,TRBJ1-4,TGTGCCAGCAGCCGAGTCAGAGGGAACACTGAAGATAGACTGTTTTTT,CASSRVRGNTEDRLFF
-,TRBV10-3,TRBD1,TRBJ1-2,TGTGCCATCAGTGAGCGGGGAATACAGGGGGCGGGCTATGGCTACACCTTC,CAISERGIQGAGYGYTF
-,TRBV7-2,-,TRBJ1-5,TGTGCCAGCAGCTTATTGTCGACCGGTGGCTACACGCTCCAGCATTTT,CASSLLSTGGYTLQHF
-,TRBV12-3/TRBV12-4,-,TRBJ2-3,TGTGCCAGCAGTTCAAAAGGACAGCGCACAGATACGCAGTATTTT,CASSSKGQRTDTQYF
-,TRBV7-2,-,TRBJ1-4,TGCGCCAGCAGCTTAGAGGCAGGGGCGAACACCATATATCTGTTTTTT,CASSLEAGANTIYLFF
-,TRBV24-1,-,TRBJ1-4,TGTGCCACCAGTGACCGGGACAAACCAACTAATGAAAAACTGTTTTTT,CATSDRDKPTNEKLFF